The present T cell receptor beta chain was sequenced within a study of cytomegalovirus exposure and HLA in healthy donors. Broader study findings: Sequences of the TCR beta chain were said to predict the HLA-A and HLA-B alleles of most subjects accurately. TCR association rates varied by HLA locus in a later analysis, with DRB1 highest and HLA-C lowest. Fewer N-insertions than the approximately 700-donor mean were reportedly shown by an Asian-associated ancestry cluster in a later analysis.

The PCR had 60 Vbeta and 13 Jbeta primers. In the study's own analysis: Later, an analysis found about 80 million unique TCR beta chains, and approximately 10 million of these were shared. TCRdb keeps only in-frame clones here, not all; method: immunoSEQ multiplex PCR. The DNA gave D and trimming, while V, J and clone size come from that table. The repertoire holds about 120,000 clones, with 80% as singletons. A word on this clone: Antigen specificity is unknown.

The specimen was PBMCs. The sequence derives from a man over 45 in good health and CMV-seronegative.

In DNA form, the CDR3 reads TGTGCCAGCAGCCAAGATCTAGCGGGGTACGGCAATGAGCAGTTCTTC. It translates to CASSQDLAGYGNEQFF. The V gene is TRBV14, the J gene TRBJ2-1; 9 nucleotides align to TRBD2. CDR3 size: 16 residues. The V gene end was trimmed by 0 bases and the J gene end by 6 bases; junction bases not matched to a gene: 6. The germline CDR1 and CDR2 sequences are SGHDN and FVKESK.